This T cell receptor beta chain was recovered during a study of Graves' ophthalmopathy and Graves' hyperthyroidism. This clonotype has at least ten counts. TCR beta CDR3 regions were amplified from RNA transcripts. The authors performed first-round RT-PCR with HTBI primers and then a second-round multiplex PCR. A single record per CDR3 protein comes from TCRdb applying MiXCR to the multiplex PCR reads. The sample records about half a million distinct CDR3 sequences, 14% being singletons. CDR3 length: 13 residues. CDR1 MGHDK and CDR2 SYGVNS come from the germline V gene. The V end lost 10 bases, the J end lost 4 bases, and 16 bases lay between the germline ends.

The chain has TRBV25-1 and TRBJ1-2; TRBD1 might be the D (5 bases). This clonotype was obtained from a woman aged 30 to 39 with Graves' ophthalmopathy. The sequenced sample was blood. CDR3 bases: TGTGCCACCGGAAAATCGGGGCTCTATGGCTACACCTTC. Its translation is CATGKSGLYGYTF.